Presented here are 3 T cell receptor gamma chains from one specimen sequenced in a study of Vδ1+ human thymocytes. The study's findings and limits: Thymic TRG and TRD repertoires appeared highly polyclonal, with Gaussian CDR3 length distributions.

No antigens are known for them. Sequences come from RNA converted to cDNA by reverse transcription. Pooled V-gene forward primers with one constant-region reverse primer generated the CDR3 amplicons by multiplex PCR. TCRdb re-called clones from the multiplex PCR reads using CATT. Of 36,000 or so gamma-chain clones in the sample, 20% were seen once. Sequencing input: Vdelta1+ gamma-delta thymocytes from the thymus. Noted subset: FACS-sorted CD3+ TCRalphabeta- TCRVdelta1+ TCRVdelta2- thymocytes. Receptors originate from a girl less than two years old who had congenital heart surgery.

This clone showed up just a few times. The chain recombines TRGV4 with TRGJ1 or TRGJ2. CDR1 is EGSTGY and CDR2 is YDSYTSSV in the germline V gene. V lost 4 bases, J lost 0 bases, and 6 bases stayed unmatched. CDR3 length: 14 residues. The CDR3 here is CATWDHRNYYKKLF. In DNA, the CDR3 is TGTGCCACCTGGGACCACAGGAATTATTATAAGAAACTCTTT.

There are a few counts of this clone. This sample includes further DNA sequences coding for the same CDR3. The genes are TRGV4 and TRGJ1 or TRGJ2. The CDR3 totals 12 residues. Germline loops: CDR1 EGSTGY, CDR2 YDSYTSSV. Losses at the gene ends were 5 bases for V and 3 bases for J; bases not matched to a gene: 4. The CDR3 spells CATWATYYKKLF. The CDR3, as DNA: TGTGCCACCTGGGCCACTTATTATAAGAAACTCTTT.

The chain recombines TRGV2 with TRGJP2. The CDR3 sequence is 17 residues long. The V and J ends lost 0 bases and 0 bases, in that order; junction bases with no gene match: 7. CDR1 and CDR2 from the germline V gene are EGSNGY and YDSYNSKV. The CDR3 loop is CATWDGQVNSSDWIKTF. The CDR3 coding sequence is TGTGCCACCTGGGACGGGCAGGTAAATAGTAGTGATTGGATCAAGACGTTT.